These 23 T cell receptor beta chains came from one sample sequenced in a study of shared clonotypes between healthy human individuals (dated by TCRdb to about 2020). Libraries came from the immunoSEQ multiplex PCR assay. Held by TCRdb, this immuneACCESS table contains in-frame sequences only and omits some clones. Under half of the omission traces to an unresolved V gene where checked; the cause of the rest is unknown. The sample table records over a million clones; approximately 80% of these occur just once. The ten largest clonotypes hold around 0.61% of the sample. Sequenced input: memory CD4+ T cells from PBMCs. The cell subset or site label, as the study defines it: CD45RA-negative fraction. These receptors originate from a man aged 18 to 30 in good health. Some clones in this sample may be carry-over from other donors' samples.

Points on this clone: The sample carries other DNA sequences with the same CDR3. This chain connects TRBV5-1 to TRBJ2-7; no reliable D call. Germline loops: CDR1 SGHRS, CDR2 YFSETQ. The CDR3 sequence is 12 residues long. V was trimmed by 0 bases and J by 4 bases, leaving 5 bases between them. CDR3 nucleotide sequence: TGCGCCAGCAGCTTGGACTTTTACGAGCAGTACTTC. As protein: CASSLDFYEQYF.

This clone was detected ten times or more. V and J are TRBV7-9 and TRBJ1-1; D not resolved. This CDR3 is 15 amino acids long. Germline loops: CDR1 SEHNR, CDR2 FQNEAQ (reference sequence). V dropped 5 bases and J dropped 1 base, with 14 bases sitting between them. The CDR3: CASSPDRAGNTEAFF. CDR3 nucleotide sequence: TGTGCCAGCAGCCCGGACCGCGCGGGGAACACTGAAGCTTTCTTT.

The CDR3 here is CASLWRSNYGYTF. CDR3 bases: TGTGCCAGCCTCTGGAGAAGTAACTATGGCTACACCTTC. This chain connects TRBV28 to TRBJ1-2; D is unresolved. CDR3 size: 13 residues. Germline V gene lookup returns CDR1 MDHEN and CDR2 SYDVKM. Trimming pared 8 bases from V and 1 base from J, leaving 11 bases between.

The V gene is TRBV28, the J gene TRBJ2-2; 10 bases are a match to TRBD1. The germline V gene has CDR1 MDHEN and CDR2 SYDVKM. After removal of 3 bases from V and 3 bases from J, the junction contained 7 bases not matched to a gene. The CDR3 sequence is 17 residues long. CDR3 coding DNA: TGTGCCAGCAGTTTCGCGGGACAGGGGTTTCACACCGGGGAGCTGTTTTTT. Translating it yields CASSFAGQGFHTGELFF.

V is TRBV5-6 and J is TRBJ2-2; D is possibly TRBD2 (6 bases). Trimming pared 4 bases from V and 5 bases from J, leaving 9 bases between. The CDR3 length is 13 residues. The germline V gene encodes CDR1 SGHDT and CDR2 YYEEEE. CDR3: CASSRLATGELFF. Written as DNA, the CDR3 is TGTGCCAGCAGCCGGCTAGCGACCGGGGAGCTGTTTTTT.

A single count supports this clone. J is TRBJ2-2 and V is TRBV28; TRBD2 aligns across 10 bases. CDR3 length equals 16 residues. Germline V gene lookup returns CDR1 MDHEN and CDR2 SYDVKM. With 5 bases clipped from V and 0 bases from J, the junction kept 3 bases outside the gene matches. DNA of the CDR3: TGTGCCAGCAGTCATAGCGGGAGGCCGAACACCGGGGAGCTGTTTTTT. This sequence encodes CASSHSGRPNTGELFF.

The V and J genes are TRBV4-2 and TRBJ2-7, with 11 bases matching TRBD2. Looked up from germline, CDR1 is LGHNA and CDR2 is YNFKEQ. This CDR3 has 19 amino acids. Trimming removed 0 bases from V and 1 base from J; junction bases left unmatched: 11. The CDR3 coding sequence is TGTGCCAGCAGCCAAGAAGCTAGCGGGAGGCCCTACGGTTCCTACGAGCAGTACTTC. Translated, it gives CASSQEASGRPYGSYEQYF.

The rearrangement uses TRBV11-3 and TRBJ2-7; the D gene is possibly TRBD1 (6 bases). The CDR3 extends over 15 amino acids. Germline V gives CDR1 SGHNT, CDR2 YENEEA. Trimming left V 1 base short and J 7 bases short, with 17 bases between. As DNA, the CDR3 is TGTGCCAGCAGCTTAGGACAGGCCGCCGAGGAGGAGCAGTACTTC. Residues: CASSLGQAAEEEQYF.

This chain joins TRBV4-1 and TRBJ2-7; 10 positions agree with TRBD2. The CDR3 is made up of 19 amino acids. Germline values: CDR1 MGHRA, CDR2 YSYEKL. The J segment lost 3 bases and the V segment lost 0 bases, leaving 14 bases of the junction unmatched. The CDR3 reads CASSQDYRVGLAGVYEQYF. The CDR3 DNA follows: TGCGCCAGCAGCCAAGATTATCGTGTTGGGCTAGCGGGAGTCTACGAGCAGTACTTC.

The rearrangement joins TRBV7-9 to TRBJ1-2; D may be TRBD1 (5 bases). V dropped 0 bases and J dropped 5 bases, with 10 bases sitting between them. Germline V gives CDR1 SEHNR, CDR2 FQNEAQ (reference sequence). The CDR3 loop spans 14 amino acids. CDR3 sequence reads: CASSLAGTAYGYTF. The CDR3 DNA follows: TGTGCCAGCAGCTTAGCCGGGACCGCATATGGCTACACCTTC. The entire variable domain, with the rest obtained from reference TRBV7-9 and TRBJ1-2, is as follows: DTGVSQNPRHKITKRGQNVTFRCDPISEHNRLYWYRQTLGQGPEFLTYFQNEAQLEKSRLLSDRFSAERPKGSFSTLEIQRTEQGDSAMYLCASSLAGTAYGYTFGSGTRLTVV.

CDR3 DNA: TGTGCCAGCTCAACAACAGGGGATCCTGGAAACACCATATATTTT. As protein: CASSTTGDPGNTIYF. The V gene is TRBV18, the J gene TRBJ1-3; TRBD1 agrees at 7 bases. V lost 5 bases and J lost 2; bases outside the gene matches: 6. CDR1 and CDR2 (germline): KGHSH, LQKENI. The CDR3 extends over 15 amino acids.

CDR3 amino acids: CASSTMGTTTYEQYF. The CDR3 region has the DNA TGTGCCAGCAGCACAATGGGGACGACAACCTACGAGCAGTACTTC. The gene calls are TRBV7-2 and TRBJ2-7; D assignment may be TRBD1 or TRBD2 (5 bases each). CDR1 is SGHTA, CDR2 FQGNSA, per germline. This CDR3 is 15 amino acids long. V was cut by 5 bases and J by 2 bases, with 16 bases left in between.

About this clone itself: Additional DNA sequences in this sample encode the identical CDR3. The chain joins TRBV28 to TRBJ2-7; TRBD2 might be the D (6 bases). V gave up 7 bases and J gave up 2 bases, with 12 bases separating them. The CDR3 loop spans 13 amino acids. Germline CDR1 reads MDHEN; CDR2 reads SYDVKM. The CDR3 sequence: CASTGGTTYEQYF. For the CDR3, the DNA is TGTGCCAGCACCGGCGGGACCACCTACGAGCAGTACTTC.

This chain joins TRBV28 and TRBJ1-5, with 10 bases that match TRBD1. The CDR3 consists of 17 residues. Unmatched junction bases numbered 11, after V lost 6 bases and J lost 3 bases. Germline assignment: CDR1 MDHEN and CDR2 SYDVKM. The CDR3 DNA sequence: TGTGCCAGCAGGACCAAGACAGGGGGCCGCCTCAATCAGCCCCAGCATTTT. It encodes CASRTKTGGRLNQPQHF.

This clone is a singleton in its sample. This chain links TRBV2 with TRBJ2-4; D remains unclear. Trimming shortened V by 0 bases and J by 6 bases, and 12 bases separated the two germline ends. The CDR3 extends over 15 amino acids. Germline values: CDR1 SNHLY, CDR2 FYNNEI. CDR3 bases: TGTGCCAGCAGTGAAGCGCTTCCCGGGTCAAACATTCAGTACTTC. The encoded protein is CASSEALPGSNIQYF.

This clone was recorded once. Other DNA sequences of this sample code for an identical CDR3. V and J are TRBV5-1 and TRBJ2-5; maybe TRBD2 (6 bases). Germline V CDR1 and CDR2: SGHRS, YFSETQ. V was cut by 0 bases and J by 3 bases, with 6 bases left in between. There are 13 residues in the CDR3. This CDR3 is CASSLGGEETQYF. The CDR3 DNA is TGCGCCAGCAGCTTGGGCGGGGAAGAGACCCAGTACTTC. The full variable domain, rest sourced from reference TRBV5-1 and TRBJ2-5, is KAGVTQTPRYLIKTRGQQVTLSCSPISGHRSVSWYQQTPGQGLQFLFEYFSETQRNKGNFPGRFSGRQFSNSRSEMNVSTLELGDSALYLCASSLGGEETQYFGPGTRLLVL.

V is TRBV5-8 and J is TRBJ1-5, with D possibly TRBD1 on 5 matching bases. Trimming stripped 2 bases from V and 5 bases from J, with 11 bases between. The CDR3 totals 14 residues. Germline V CDR1 and CDR2: SGHTS, YDEGEE. The chain's CDR3 is CASSFGGLDQPQHF. The CDR3 nucleotides are TGTGCCAGCAGCTTCGGGGGTTTGGATCAGCCCCAGCATTTT.

The chain employs TRBV5-1 and TRBJ1-2, with 11 nucleotides matching TRBD1. Germline V gene data show CDR1 as SGHRS and CDR2 as YFSETQ. The CDR3 sequence is 15 residues long. V lost 4 bases to trimming and J lost 5 bases; unmatched junction nucleotides: 7. This chain's CDR3 is CASSRGQGARYGYTF. The CDR3 DNA is TGCGCCAGCAGCAGAGGACAGGGGGCGAGATATGGCTACACCTTC.

Turning to this clone: A much bigger clone sits one base away, suggesting this may be a read error. This chain uses TRBV11-2 with TRBJ1-1; 7 bases fit TRBD1. Germline assignment: CDR1 SGHAT and CDR2 FQNNGV. The CDR3 consists of 14 residues. The V gene end was trimmed by 4 bases and the J gene end by 5 bases; junction bases not matched to a gene: 7. The CDR3 coding sequence is TGTGCCAGCAGCTCCAACAGGGGTAGGACTGAAGCTTTCTTT. Its translation: CASSSNRGRTEAFF. The complete variable domain, with remaining parts taken from reference TRBV11-2 and TRBJ1-1, reads EAGVAQSPRYKIIEKRQSVAFWCNPISGHATLYWYQQILGQGPKLLIQFQNNGVVDDSQLPKDRFSAERLKGVDSTLKIQPAKLEDSAVYLCASSSNRGRTEAFFGQGTRLTVV.

The V and J genes are TRBV4-1 and TRBJ1-1; TRBD1 aligns across 11 bases. Germline lookup yields CDR1 MGHRA and CDR2 YSYEKL. After removal of 5 bases from V and 5 bases from J, the junction contained 7 bases not matched to a gene. The CDR3 has 15 amino acids. DNA of the CDR3: TGCGCCAGCAGCGAATCGGGACAGGGGGATACTGAAGCTTTCTTT. It translates to CASSESGQGDTEAFF.

To note about this clone: Only one base separates this from a far larger clonotype, so it likely reflects a read error. V and J are TRBV7-8 and TRBJ1-1; 7 bases are shared with TRBD1. The CDR3 length is 14 residues. CDR1 SGHVS and CDR2 FQNEAQ come from the germline V gene. CDR3 sequence: CANSKTGVHTEAFF. CDR3 DNA: TGTGCCAACAGCAAAACAGGGGTACACACTGAAGCTTTCTTT.

Details on this clone: Just one base apart from a much larger clone, this may be a read error. The sample carries other DNA sequences with the same CDR3. The V gene is TRBV6-6, the J gene TRBJ1-1; D uncertain. Trimming pared 6 bases from V and 8 bases from J, leaving 16 bases between. CDR1 and CDR2 (germline): MNHNY, SVGAGI (reference sequence). The CDR3 has 13 residues. CDR3 amino acids: CASSTGGSTEAFF. CDR3 bases: TGTGCCAGCAGCACCGGAGGGTCCACCGAAGCTTTCTTT.

Only one count was recorded for this clone. The chain has TRBV6-1 and TRBJ1-2; no reliable D call. Trimming took off 6 bases at V and 1 base at J, with 12 bases between the two ends. The length of the CDR3 is 14 residues. CDR1 and CDR2 (germline): MNHNS, SASEGT. CDR3 in DNA: TGTGCCAGCAGGTACAGCAACATTAACTATGGCTACACCTTC. It specifies CASRYSNINYGYTF.